This T cell receptor beta chain is drawn from a study of shared clonotypes between healthy human individuals. The study's findings and limits: A few donors had roughly 5% of their naive CD4 clonotypes in common.

Using immunoSEQ multiplex PCR, the repertoire was profiled, and TCRdb retains in-frame clones only, with some absent. The table lists under 1,100,000 clones, more than 60% of them singletons. Germline V CDR1 and CDR2: LGHNA, YSLEER. The junction had 9 bases not matched to a gene; V was cut back by 3 bases and J by 4 bases. The CDR3 runs to 17 residues. This clone was counted only a few times. What it binds is not known. The sample taken for sequencing was memory CD4+ T cells sorted from blood. Subset given: CD45RA-negative fraction. This clonotype was sampled from a man aged 18 to 30 in good health. The gene calls are TRBV4-3 and TRBJ2-1; 10 bases are a match to TRBD2. The CDR3 protein is CASSQSAGLARYNEQFF. The CDR3 region has the DNA TGCGCCAGCAGCCAGTCCGCGGGACTAGCGAGGTACAATGAGCAGTTCTTC.